This TCR beta chain emerged from a study of T-cell reconstitution after alpha-beta-depleted transplantation in children. Unique molecular identifiers were used to barcode this TCRbeta library. From the PCR reads, TCRdb called clonotypes with MiXCR, one entry per CDR3 protein. The sample consists of about 980,000 distinct CDR3 sequences, under 30% of them appearing once. This clonotype turned up a few times. Specimen: PBMCs, mostly from graft donor cells, collected 360 days after TCRalphabeta/CD19-depleted stem cell transplant. The receptor was derived from a boy under three years old who had a stem cell transplant for SCID, so the T cells may come from the graft donor.

The CDR3 is CASSQLNIAGGPYNEQFF. For the CDR3, the DNA is TGTGCCAGCAGCCAACTGAACATAGCGGGGGGGCCCTACAATGAGCAGTTCTTC. J is TRBJ2-1 and V is TRBV11-2, with 11 positions matching TRBD2. With V trimmed by 5 bases and J by 2 bases, 11 bases remained unmatched. Germline V gene sequence: CDR1 SGHAT, CDR2 FQNNGV. The CDR3 length is 18 residues.